This TCR beta chain was retrieved from a study of blood T cell repertoires in COVID-19. Study details: Samples taken during acute and convalescent COVID-19 were collected in the United States, Italy and Spain. PBMCs, B-cell-depleted T cells, or T cells were the source of the cDNA or gDNA that made up the material.

As processed by the authors: By means of reference gene primer amplification, nucleated cell counts were estimated. This table comes from immunoSEQ multiplex PCR, and its TCRdb copy is limited to in-frame clones, with some not included. The V and J calls and clone size are taken from that table; D and trimming were inferred from the DNA. The sample includes around 120,000 clones, 90% of them seen just once. Germline V gene lookup returns CDR1 SGHTA and CDR2 FQGNSA. V was shortened by 5 bases and J by 5 bases, with 9 bases between the two germline ends. CDR3 length: 13 amino acids. This clone was seen once.

The receptor was isolated from a man aged 50 to 59 with active COVID-19. The sample comprised peripheral blood. This rearrangement joins TRBV7-2 to TRBJ1-4; D remains unclear. CDR3 sequence reads: CASSGGENEKLFF. CDR3 bases: TGTGCCAGCAGCGGCGGAGAGAATGAAAAACTGTTTTTT.